The next 11 T cell receptor beta chains were all read from a single sample in a study of Ad26.COV2.S vaccination and SARS-CoV-2 variants. Treatment indicated: roughly 20 received Ad26.COV2.S at low or high dose, single or two shots; several received placebo; per-sample allocation not given. Collection of the samples took place on day 63 after the first injection of vaccine or placebo. Clones were sequenced by immunoSEQ multiplex PCR, and TCRdb holds only the in-frame ones, with some missing. This table holds about 680,000 clones, approximately 88% found once. The source material was peripheral blood, sampled in a trial of Ad26.COV2.S vaccine versus placebo. The receptors here all came from a person between 18 and 65 years old who received the Ad26.COV2.S COVID-19 vaccine or a placebo.

The V call is TRBV19, the J call TRBJ1-5, with D unresolved. The ends were cut back, 3 bases at V and 6 bases at J, with 9 bases in the middle. The CDR3 runs 13 residues. Germline CDR1 is LNHDA and CDR2 is SQIVND (reference sequence). Written as DNA, the CDR3 is TGTGCCAGTAGTATTGCCAGTGTTCAGCCCCAGCATTTT. Amino acids: CASSIASVQPQHF.

This chain links TRBV10-3 with TRBJ2-7, with 7 nucleotides matching TRBD1. V lost 6 bases and J lost 3; bases outside the gene matches: 14. CDR3 size: 16 residues. Germline-derived CDR1 and CDR2 are ENHRY and SYGVKD. CDR3 in amino acids: CAIRETGTGYGYEQYF. CDR3 nucleotides: TGTGCCATCAGGGAGACAGGGACGGGATATGGCTACGAGCAGTACTTC.

The rearrangement joins TRBV28 to TRBJ1-1; tentative D call: TRBD1 (5 bases). There are 13 residues in the CDR3. V gave up 3 bases and J gave up 3 bases, with 8 bases separating them. In germline, CDR1 is MDHEN, CDR2 SYDVKM. The CDR3 nucleotides are TGTGCCAGCAGTTTTGGGGGGTACACTGAAGCTTTCTTT. It translates to CASSFGGYTEAFF. Drawing the rest from reference TRBV28 and TRBJ1-1, the complete variable domain is DVKVTQSSRYLVKRTGEKVFLECVQDMDHENMFWYRQDPGLGLRLIYFSYDVKMKEKGDIPEGYSVSREKKERFSLILESASTNQTSMYLCASSFGGYTEAFFGQGTRLTVV.

This clone was recorded a few times. The chain has TRBV30 and TRBJ2-2; D uncertain. The CDR3 extends over 14 amino acids. V dropped 3 bases and J dropped 2 bases, with 10 bases sitting between them. Germline V gives CDR1 GTSNPN, CDR2 SVGIG (reference sequence). In nucleotides, the CDR3 is TGTGCCTGGAGGCGGATGCTAAACACCGGGGAGCTGTTTTTT. Translated: CAWRRMLNTGELFF.

The J gene is TRBJ2-3, the V gene TRBV6-1; 10 positions agree with TRBD1. This CDR3 contains 16 residues. CDR1 and CDR2 (germline): MNHNS, SASEGT. V shed 4 bases and J 1 base; nucleotides not matched to a gene: 5. The CDR3 nucleotides read TGTGCCAGCAGTGGGGGACAGGGGTTAGGCACAGATACGCAGTATTTT. This gives the protein CASSGGQGLGTDTQYF.

This clone was detected a few times. The chain carries TRBV2 and TRBJ2-2; 8 bases line up with TRBD2. The CDR3 contains 14 residues. The junction had 1 base not matched to a gene; V was cut back by 3 bases and J by 4 bases. The germline V gene encodes CDR1 SNHLY and CDR2 FYNNEI. The CDR3 region has the DNA TGTGCCAGCAGTGAGCGGGGGGTCACCGGGGAGCTGTTTTTT. Translated: CASSERGVTGELFF.

The chain recombines TRBV7-9 with TRBJ1-2, with D maybe TRBD1 (5 bases). The length of the CDR3 is 14 residues. V was shortened by 11 bases and J by 4 bases, with 20 bases between the two germline ends. Germline CDR1 is SEHNR and CDR2 is FQNEAQ (reference sequence). CDR3 bases: TGTGCCGTAGGGGTGGACGCCCGCGGCTATGGCTACACCTTC. Its protein product is CAVGVDARGYGYTF.

In this sample, this clone turned up a few times. V and J are TRBV7-9 and TRBJ2-7; D could derive from TRBD1 or TRBD2 (5 bases each). V dropped 5 bases and J dropped 2 bases, with 10 bases sitting between them. Germline-derived CDR1 and CDR2 are SEHNR and FQNEAQ (reference sequence). The CDR3 is 13 amino acids. CDR3 DNA sequence: TGTGCCAGCAGCCGGGACGGACCCTACGAGCAGTACTTC. Its protein product is CASSRDGPYEQYF.

This chain uses TRBV18 with TRBJ1-1; TRBD1 is a possible D gene (6 bases). CDR1 and CDR2 (germline): KGHSH, LQKENI. CDR3 length: 13 residues. V lost 6 bases and J lost 5, with 13 bases in between. In DNA, the CDR3 is TGTGCCAGCTCTCAGTACAGGGTTACTGAAGCTTTCTTT. The encoded protein is CASSQYRVTEAFF.

The chain is built from TRBV19 and TRBJ2-7, with 7 bases identical to TRBD1. Trimming took 3 bases from V and 2 from J; bases not matched to a gene: 4. The CDR3 sequence is 14 residues long. The germline CDR1 and CDR2 sequences are LNHDA and SQIVND (reference sequence). CDR3 sequence reads: CASSIRQGAYEQYF. The CDR3 region has the DNA TGTGCCAGTAGTATCCGCCAGGGGGCCTACGAGCAGTACTTC.

This clone was detected only once. The CDR3 DNA sequence: TGTGCCAGTAGTAAATCGCGGGCAACTAATGAAAAACTGTTTTTT. As protein: CASSKSRATNEKLFF. The chain links TRBV19 to TRBJ1-4, with no clear D. CDR1 and CDR2 from the germline V gene are LNHDA and SQIVND (reference sequence). The CDR3 loop spans 15 amino acids. Trimming pared 4 bases from V and 0 bases from J, leaving 9 bases between.